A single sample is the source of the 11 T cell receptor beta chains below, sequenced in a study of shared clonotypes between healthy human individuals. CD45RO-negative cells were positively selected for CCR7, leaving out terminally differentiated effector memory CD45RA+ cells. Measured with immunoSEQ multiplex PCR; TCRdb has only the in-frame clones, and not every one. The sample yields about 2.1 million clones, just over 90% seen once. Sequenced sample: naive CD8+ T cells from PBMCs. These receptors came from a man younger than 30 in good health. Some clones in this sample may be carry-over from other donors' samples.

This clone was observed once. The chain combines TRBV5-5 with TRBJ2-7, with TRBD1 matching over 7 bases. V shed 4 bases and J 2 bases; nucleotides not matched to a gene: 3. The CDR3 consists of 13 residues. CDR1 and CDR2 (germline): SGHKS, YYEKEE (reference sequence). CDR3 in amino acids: CASSTDRTYEQYF. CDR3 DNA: TGTGCCAGCAGCACGGACAGGACCTACGAGCAGTACTTC.

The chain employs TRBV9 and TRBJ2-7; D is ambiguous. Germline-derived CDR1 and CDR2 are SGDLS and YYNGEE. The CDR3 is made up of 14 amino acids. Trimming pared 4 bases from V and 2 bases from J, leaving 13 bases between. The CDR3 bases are TGTGCCAGCAGCCTCAAACCGACTCCCTACGAGCAGTACTTC. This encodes CASSLKPTPYEQYF.

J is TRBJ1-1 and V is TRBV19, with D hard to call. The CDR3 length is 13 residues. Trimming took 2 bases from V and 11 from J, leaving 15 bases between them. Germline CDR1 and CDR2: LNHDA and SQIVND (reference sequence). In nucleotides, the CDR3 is TGTGCCAGTAGTATAAAACATAGGTTTATGGCTTTCTTT. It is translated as CASSIKHRFMAFF.

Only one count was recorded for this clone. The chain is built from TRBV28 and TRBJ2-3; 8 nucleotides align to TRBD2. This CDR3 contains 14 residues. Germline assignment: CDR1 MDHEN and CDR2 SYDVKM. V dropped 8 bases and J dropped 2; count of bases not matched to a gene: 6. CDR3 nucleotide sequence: TGTGCCAGCGGTATAGCGGGAAACACAGATACGCAGTATTTT. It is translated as CASGIAGNTDTQYF.

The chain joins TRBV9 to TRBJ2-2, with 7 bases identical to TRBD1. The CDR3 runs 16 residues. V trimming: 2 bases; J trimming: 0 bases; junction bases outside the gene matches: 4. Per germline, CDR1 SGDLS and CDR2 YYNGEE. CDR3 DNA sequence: TGTGCCAGCAGCGTTCTTCAGGGGGCGAACACCGGGGAGCTGTTTTTT. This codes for CASSVLQGANTGELFF.

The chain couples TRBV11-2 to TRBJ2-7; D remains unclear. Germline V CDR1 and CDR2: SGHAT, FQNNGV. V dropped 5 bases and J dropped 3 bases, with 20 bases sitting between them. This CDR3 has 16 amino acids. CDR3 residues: CASSQGPSPLNYEQYF. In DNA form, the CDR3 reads TGTGCCAGCAGCCAAGGACCCTCCCCCTTAAACTACGAGCAGTACTTC.

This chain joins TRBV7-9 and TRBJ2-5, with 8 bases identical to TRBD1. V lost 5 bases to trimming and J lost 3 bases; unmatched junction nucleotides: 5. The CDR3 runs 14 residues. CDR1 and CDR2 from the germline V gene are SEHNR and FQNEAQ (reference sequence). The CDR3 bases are TGTGCCAGCAGCCGGCAGGGACAGGAAGAGACCCAGTACTTC. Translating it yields CASSRQGQEETQYF.

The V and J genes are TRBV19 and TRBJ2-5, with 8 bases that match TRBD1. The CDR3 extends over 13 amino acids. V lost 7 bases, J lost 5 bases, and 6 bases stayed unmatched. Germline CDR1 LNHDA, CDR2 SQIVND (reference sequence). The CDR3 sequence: CASKDRVWETQYF. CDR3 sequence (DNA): TGTGCCAGTAAGGACAGGGTATGGGAGACCCAGTACTTC.

For the CDR3, the DNA is TGTGCCAGCAGATCAGGATCCTACGAGCAGTACTTC. Its translation: CASRSGSYEQYF. This rearrangement joins TRBV7-8 to TRBJ2-7; no clear D. Germline V CDR1 and CDR2: SGHVS, FQNEAQ. The CDR3 runs 12 residues. V was trimmed by 6 bases and J by 1 base, leaving 7 bases between them.

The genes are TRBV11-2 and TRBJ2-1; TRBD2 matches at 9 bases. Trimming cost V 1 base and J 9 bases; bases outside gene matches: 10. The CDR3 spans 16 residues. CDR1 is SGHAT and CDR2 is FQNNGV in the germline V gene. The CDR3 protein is CASSLVGTSSTVEQFF. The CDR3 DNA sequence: TGTGCCAGCAGCTTAGTTGGGACTAGCAGTACAGTTGAGCAGTTCTTC. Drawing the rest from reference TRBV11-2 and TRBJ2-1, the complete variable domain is EAGVAQSPRYKIIEKRQSVAFWCNPISGHATLYWYQQILGQGPKLLIQFQNNGVVDDSQLPKDRFSAERLKGVDSTLKIQPAKLEDSAVYLCASSLVGTSSTVEQFFGPGTRLTVL.

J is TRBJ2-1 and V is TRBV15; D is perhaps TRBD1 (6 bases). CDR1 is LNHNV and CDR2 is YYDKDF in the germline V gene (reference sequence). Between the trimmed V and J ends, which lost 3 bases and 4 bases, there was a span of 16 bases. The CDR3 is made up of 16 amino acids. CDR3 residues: CATSSKTGRTYNEQFF. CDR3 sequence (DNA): TGTGCCACCAGCAGCAAGACAGGCCGCACATACAATGAGCAGTTCTTC.